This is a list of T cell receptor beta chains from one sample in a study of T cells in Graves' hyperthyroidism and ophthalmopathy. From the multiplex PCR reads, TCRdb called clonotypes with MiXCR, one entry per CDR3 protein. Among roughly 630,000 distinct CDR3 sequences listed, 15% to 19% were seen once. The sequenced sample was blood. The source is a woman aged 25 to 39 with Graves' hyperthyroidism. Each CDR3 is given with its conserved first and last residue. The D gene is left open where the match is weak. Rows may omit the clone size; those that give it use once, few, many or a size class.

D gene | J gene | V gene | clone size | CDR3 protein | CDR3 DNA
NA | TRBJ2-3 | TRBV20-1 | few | CSANHPVGNTQYF | TGCAGTGCGAACCACCCAGTGGGGAATACGCAGTATTTT
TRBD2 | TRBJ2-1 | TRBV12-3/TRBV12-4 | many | CASSRGLADNEQFF | TGTGCCAGCAGCCGTGGACTAGCGGACAATGAGCAGTTCTTC
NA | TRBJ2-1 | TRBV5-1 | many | CASSLSSWAQFF | TGCGCCAGCAGCTTGTCTAGCTGGGCTCAGTTCTTC
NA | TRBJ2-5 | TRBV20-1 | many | CSARSPVEVAVLHGETQYF | TGCAGTGCTAGATCCCCCGTTGAGGTAGCCGTTCTCCACGGGGAGACCCAGTACTTC
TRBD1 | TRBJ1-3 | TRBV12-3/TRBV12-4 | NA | CASSSPGQGSGNTIYF | TGTGCCAGCAGTTCCCCCGGACAGGGCTCTGGAAACACCATATATTTT
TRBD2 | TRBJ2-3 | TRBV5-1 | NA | CASSSPRGGLSTDTQYF | TGCGCCAGCAGCTCACCCCGGGGGGGTCTGAGCACAGATACGCAGTATTTT
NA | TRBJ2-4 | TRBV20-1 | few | CSASEAKNIQYF | TGCAGTGCTAGTGAAGCCAAAAACATTCAGTACTTC
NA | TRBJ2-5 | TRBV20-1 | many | CSASRAEETQYF | TGCAGTGCTAGCAGGGCAGAAGAGACCCAGTACTTC
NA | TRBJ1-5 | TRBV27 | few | CASSLMPGNQPQHF | TGTGCCAGCAGTCTTATGCCCGGGAATCAGCCCCAGCATTTT
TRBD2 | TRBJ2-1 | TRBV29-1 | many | CSVEPGTSSYNEQFF | TGCAGCGTTGAACCGGGGACTAGCTCCTACAATGAGCAGTTCTTC
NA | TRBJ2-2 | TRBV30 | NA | CAWSALTKTGELFF | TGTGCCTGGAGTGCCTTAACTAAGACCGGGGAGCTGTTTTTT
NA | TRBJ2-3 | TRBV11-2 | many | CASSFWTNTDTQYF | TGTGCCAGCAGCTTCTGGACAAACACAGATACGCAGTATTTT
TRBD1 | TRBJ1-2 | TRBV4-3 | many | CASSPSGTGNYGYTF | TGCGCCAGCAGCCCCTCAGGGACAGGGAACTATGGCTACACCTTC
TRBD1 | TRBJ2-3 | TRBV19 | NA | CASTPRRQGGRTDTQYF | TGTGCCAGTACCCCCCGGAGACAGGGTGGGCGCACAGATACGCAGTATTTT
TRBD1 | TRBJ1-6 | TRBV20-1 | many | CSAPTRTGMNSPLHF | TGCAGTGCTCCCACGCGGACAGGGATGAATTCACCCCTCCACTTT
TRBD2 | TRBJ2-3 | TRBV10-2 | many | CASSESRLAGASDTQYF | TGCGCCAGCAGTGAGTCGAGGCTAGCGGGAGCATCAGATACGCAGTATTTT
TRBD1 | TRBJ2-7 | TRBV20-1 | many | CSASYRDRDPYEQYF | TGCAGTGCTAGCTACCGGGACAGGGATCCCTACGAGCAGTACTTC
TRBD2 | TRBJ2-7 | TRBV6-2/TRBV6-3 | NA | CASRLAGVAEQYF | TGTGCCAGCAGACTAGCGGGAGTTGCCGAGCAGTACTTC
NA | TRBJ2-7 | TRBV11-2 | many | CASSLGRRAYEQYF | TGTGCCAGCAGCTTAGGGAGGCGAGCCTACGAGCAGTACTTC
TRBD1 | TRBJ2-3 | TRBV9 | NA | CASSLNQGTGLTDTQYF | TGTGCCAGCAGCTTGAATCAAGGGACAGGGCTCACAGATACGCAGTATTTT
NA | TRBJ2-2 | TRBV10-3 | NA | CAIKAQGSNTGELFF | TGTGCCATCAAAGCCCAGGGTTCCAACACCGGGGAGCTGTTTTTT
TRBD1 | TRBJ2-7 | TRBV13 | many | CASSAPDRGVAGQYF | TGTGCCAGCTCGGCGCCGGACAGGGGGGTCGCTGGGCAGTACTTC
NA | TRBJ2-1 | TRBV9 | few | CASSVGSNSYNEQFF | TGTGCCAGCAGCGTAGGTAGTAACTCCTACAATGAGCAGTTCTTC
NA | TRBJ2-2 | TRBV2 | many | CASSEALGGINTGELFF | TGTGCCAGCAGTGAAGCGCTCGGAGGGATAAACACCGGGGAGCTGTTTTTT
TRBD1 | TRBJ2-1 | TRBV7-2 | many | CASSLQSGGSHEQFF | TGTGCCAGCAGCTTACAGTCAGGGGGCTCGCATGAGCAGTTCTTC
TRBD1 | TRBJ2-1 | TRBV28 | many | CASSSPGTAKPEQFF | TGTGCCAGCAGTTCCCCCGGGACAGCTAAGCCTGAGCAGTTCTTC
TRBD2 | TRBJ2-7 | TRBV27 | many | CASSGLAGASEQYF | TGTGCCAGCAGTGGACTAGCGGGCGCTTCCGAGCAGTACTTC
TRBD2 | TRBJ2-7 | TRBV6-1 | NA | CASSVQTGREGYEQYF | TGTGCCAGCAGTGTTCAGACCGGGAGGGAGGGCTACGAGCAGTACTTC
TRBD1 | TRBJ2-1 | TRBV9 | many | CASSNRDREGDEQFF | TGTGCCAGCAGCAACCGGGACAGGGAGGGTGATGAGCAGTTCTTC
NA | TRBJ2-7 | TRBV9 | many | CASSPRASFELDEQYF | TGTGCCAGCAGCCCCAGGGCTAGCTTCGAGCTCGACGAGCAGTACTTC
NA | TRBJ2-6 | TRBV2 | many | CASSERPNGLSRANVLTF | TGTGCCAGCAGTGAAAGACCAAATGGACTTAGTAGGGCCAACGTCCTGACTTTC
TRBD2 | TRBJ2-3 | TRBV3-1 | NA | CASSQGTSDSTDTQYF | TGTGCCAGCAGCCAAGGGACTAGCGACAGCACAGATACGCAGTATTTT
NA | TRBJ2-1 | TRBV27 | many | CASSLTPGLIYNEQFF | TGTGCCAGCAGTTTGACACCGGGACTGATATACAATGAGCAGTTCTTC
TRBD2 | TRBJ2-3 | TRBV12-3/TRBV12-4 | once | CASSPTSGRGYSTDTQYF | TGTGCCAGCAGTCCGACTAGCGGGAGAGGCTATAGCACAGATACGCAGTATTTT
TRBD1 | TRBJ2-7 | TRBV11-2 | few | CASSETRTGGSHF | TGTGCCAGCAGCGAAACGAGGACAGGGGGGTCGCACTTC
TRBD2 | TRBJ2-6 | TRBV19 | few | CASSIDRSGSKSGANVLTF | TGTGCCAGTAGTATAGACCGTAGCGGGAGTAAGTCTGGGGCCAACGTCCTGACTTTC
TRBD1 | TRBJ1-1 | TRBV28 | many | CASSSEEGGWAPNTEAFF | TGTGCCAGCAGTTCAGAAGAAGGGGGCTGGGCTCCGAACACTGAAGCTTTCTTT
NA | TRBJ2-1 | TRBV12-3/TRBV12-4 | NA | CASSNYEQFF | TGTGCCAGCAGCAATTATGAGCAGTTCTTC
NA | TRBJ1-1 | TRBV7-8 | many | CASSLGRGVNTEAFF | TGTGCCAGCAGCTTAGGCAGGGGTGTGAACACTGAAGCTTTCTTT
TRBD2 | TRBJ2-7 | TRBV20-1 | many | CSARSGGSSYEQYF | TGCAGTGCTAGATCCGGCGGGAGCTCCTACGAGCAGTACTTC
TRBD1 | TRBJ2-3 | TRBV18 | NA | CASSMDRGGTDTQYF | TGTGCCAGCTCAATGGACAGGGGAGGAACAGATACGCAGTATTTT
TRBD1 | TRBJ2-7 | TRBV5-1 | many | CASSSQGVPYEQYF | TGCGCCAGCAGCTCACAGGGGGTTCCCTACGAGCAGTACTTC
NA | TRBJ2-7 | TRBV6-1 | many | CASSLSGPPPLEQYF | TGTGCCAGCAGTCTATCGGGCCCCCCGCCCCTCGAGCAGTACTTC
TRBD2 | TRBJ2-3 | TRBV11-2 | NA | CASRETLAGGSDTQYF | TGTGCCAGCAGGGAGACACTAGCGGGAGGGTCAGATACGCAGTATTTT
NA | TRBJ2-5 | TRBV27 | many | CASTGRFSETQYF | TGTGCCAGCACGGGGAGATTTTCGGAGACCCAGTACTTC
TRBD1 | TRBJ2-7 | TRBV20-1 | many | CSARRDRAYEQYF | TGCAGTGCTAGACGGGACAGGGCCTACGAGCAGTACTTC
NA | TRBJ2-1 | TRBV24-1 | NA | CATSDLNRDRDEQFF | TGTGCCACCAGTGATTTAAACAGGGATAGGGATGAGCAGTTCTTC
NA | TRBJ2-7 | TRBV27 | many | CASQPEGAPIYEQYF | TGTGCCAGCCAGCCGGAGGGGGCTCCAATCTACGAGCAGTACTTC